Listed here are 28 T cell receptor beta chains from one sample, sequenced in a study of siplizumab effects on memory and regulatory T cells. Here immunoSEQ multiplex PCR was the method, and the copy in TCRdb shows in-frame clones only, minus some. The repertoire includes about 120,000 clones, about 94% of them detected once, and about 0.16% sits in the top ten. Input material: non-Treg CD4+ T cells sorted from blood. These receptors were collected from a human donor in good health.

This chain links TRBV5-1 with TRBJ2-3; 7 bases map to TRBD1. Germline CDR1 reads SGHRS; CDR2 reads YFSETQ. The V and J ends lost 9 bases and 0 bases, in that order; junction bases with no gene match: 7. The CDR3 spans 14 residues. CDR3 nucleotides: TGCGCCACTGGACAGGATACTAGCACAGATACGCAGTATTTT. It codes for CATGQDTSTDTQYF. The whole variable domain, remainder taken from reference TRBV5-1 and TRBJ2-3, is KAGVTQTPRYLIKTRGQQVTLSCSPISGHRSVSWYQQTPGQGLQFLFEYFSETQRNKGNFPGRFSGRQFSNSRSEMNVSTLELGDSALYLCATGQDTSTDTQYFGPGTRLTVL.

The rearrangement uses TRBV9 and TRBJ2-7; D is undetermined. CDR1 SGDLS and CDR2 YYNGEE come from the germline V gene. V was cut by 0 bases and J by 2 bases, with 12 bases left in between. The CDR3 sequence is 15 residues long. The CDR3 protein is CASSVGTVSTYEQYF. CDR3 in DNA: TGTGCCAGCAGCGTAGGTACAGTATCAACCTACGAGCAGTACTTC.

This clone has more than one count but fewer than ten. V and J are TRBV4-3 and TRBJ1-1; weak D call: TRBD1 (6 bases). V shed 2 bases and J shed 8 bases, with 12 bases lying between them. Germline lookup yields CDR1 LGHNA and CDR2 YSLEER. The CDR3 extends over 13 amino acids. CDR3 DNA: TGCGCCAGCAGCCAATCCGAAGGGACAGAAGCTTTCTTT. This sequence encodes CASSQSEGTEAFF.

The J gene is TRBJ2-3, the V gene TRBV9, with no clear D. V dropped 0 bases and J dropped 2 bases, with 10 bases sitting between them. CDR3 size: 15 residues. Germline V CDR1 and CDR2: SGDLS, YYNGEE. Here the CDR3 DNA reads TGTGCCAGCAGCGTAGCTGGCGGCACCACAGATACGCAGTATTTT. This codes for CASSVAGGTTDTQYF.

This chain links TRBV13 with TRBJ2-1; perhaps TRBD2 as D (6 bases). Between the trimmed V and J ends, which lost 1 base and 6 bases, there was a span of 16 bases. The V gene's germline CDR1 is PRHDT and CDR2 FYEKMQ (reference sequence). The CDR3 is 16 residues long. The chain's CDR3 is CASSLEGWRRGNEQFF. The CDR3 DNA sequence: TGTGCCAGCAGCTTAGAGGGGTGGCGGCGGGGCAATGAGCAGTTCTTC.

The chain uses TRBV30 and TRBJ2-3; TRBD2 matches 8 bases. V lost 2 bases and J lost 0; bases outside the gene matches: 4. The germline V gene has CDR1 GTSNPN and CDR2 SVGIG (reference sequence). This CDR3 spans 15 amino acids. CDR3 coding DNA: TGTGCCTGGAGTATACCTAGCGGGAGCACAGATACGCAGTATTTT. Translated: CAWSIPSGSTDTQYF.

The chain carries TRBV10-3 and TRBJ1-3; TRBD1 matches 8 bases. This CDR3 has 16 amino acids. Trimming removed 4 bases from V and 0 bases from J; junction bases left unmatched: 5. In germline, CDR1 is ENHRY, CDR2 SYGVKD. The DNA of the CDR3 is TGTGCCATCAGTGGGACAGGGTCATACTCTGGAAACACCATATATTTT. Protein product: CAISGTGSYSGNTIYF.

To note about this clone: Different DNA sequences within this sample yield the same CDR3. This rearrangement joins TRBV19 to TRBJ2-3; D gene unclear. Germline CDR1 and CDR2: LNHDA and SQIVND (reference sequence). This CDR3 contains 11 residues. The V end lost 2 bases, the J end lost 6 bases, and 3 bases lay between the germline ends. This chain's CDR3 is CASSIRDTQYF. The DNA for the CDR3 is TGTGCCAGTAGTATACGCGATACGCAGTATTTT.

The chain combines TRBV6-6 with TRBJ1-1, with 8 bases aligning to TRBD1. CDR1 is MNHNY, CDR2 SVGAGI, per germline (reference sequence). CDR3 length equals 15 residues. The junction had 8 bases not matched to a gene; V was cut back by 6 bases and J by 2 bases. The CDR3 loop is CASRFGQGRNTEAFF. The CDR3 DNA reads as TGTGCCAGCAGATTCGGACAGGGACGAAACACTGAAGCTTTCTTT.

This sequence joins TRBV11-1 and TRBJ2-5; the match to TRBD1 covers 9 bases. With V trimmed by 8 bases and J by 6 bases, 13 bases remained unmatched. CDR3 size: 15 residues. The germline V gene has CDR1 SGHAT and CDR2 FQDESV (reference sequence). The DNA of the CDR3 is TGTGCCAGCTCACTCGGAACAGGGGGCGCGAAGACCCAGTACTTC. This sequence encodes CASSLGTGGAKTQYF.

The rearrangement links TRBV11-3 to TRBJ1-5; TRBD1 aligns across 9 bases. The CDR3 length is 13 residues. The germline V gene has CDR1 SGHNT and CDR2 YENEEA. The ends lost 6 bases at V and 5 bases at J; junction bases unmatched: 2. Here the CDR3 DNA reads TGTGCCAGCAGTTGGACAGGGGATCAGCCCCAGCATTTT. It translates to CASSWTGDQPQHF.

The CDR3 DNA sequence: TGTGCCAGCAGCTTGTACCGGGCGGGGGCGAACACTGAAGCTTTCTTT. Its protein product is CASSLYRAGANTEAFF. This rearrangement joins TRBV5-6 to TRBJ1-1; tentatively, D is TRBD1 (6 bases). Germline CDR1 reads SGHDT; CDR2 reads YYEEEE. The CDR3 is made up of 16 amino acids. V lost 1 base and J 1 base, leaving 14 bases between the germline ends.

V is TRBV6-5 and J is TRBJ2-3; D possibly corresponds to TRBD1 (5 bases). The length of the CDR3 is 15 residues. Germline values: CDR1 MNHEY, CDR2 SVGAGI. V gave up 6 bases and J gave up 0 bases, with 13 bases separating them. CDR3 sequence reads: CASSRRQSSTDTQYF. The CDR3 DNA sequence: TGTGCCAGCAGCCGTCGACAGTCTAGCACAGATACGCAGTATTTT.

The chain recombines TRBV19 with TRBJ1-2; no reliable D call. V lost 6 bases, J lost 5 bases, and 7 bases lay in between. The CDR3 length is 11 residues. Germline loops: CDR1 LNHDA, CDR2 SQIVND (reference sequence). The CDR3: CASRDLYGYTF. CDR3 bases: TGTGCCAGTAGGGACCTGTATGGCTACACCTTC.

The chain joins TRBV28 to TRBJ1-2, with D maybe TRBD1 (6 bases). Deletions cut 6 bases from V and 8 bases from J, with 13 bases between. The CDR3 contains 12 residues. The germline CDR1 and CDR2 sequences are MDHEN and SYDVKM. The CDR3 DNA sequence: TGTGCCAGCAGCGAGAGGGGGAGGGGCTACACCTTC. Translating gives CASSERGRGYTF.

This chain connects TRBV5-6 to TRBJ2-6; D is unclear. Germline V gene data show CDR1 as SGHDT and CDR2 as YYEEEE. The CDR3 contains 15 residues. V lost 0 bases to trimming and J lost 1 base, with 5 bases between them. CDR3 sequence: CASSLGGSGANVLTF. The CDR3 DNA is TGTGCCAGCAGCTTGGGTGGATCTGGGGCCAACGTCCTGACTTTC.

This clone was recorded only once. The chain is built from TRBV2 and TRBJ2-7; TRBD1 matches 10 bases. Germline trimming cut 8 bases from V and 4 bases from J; bases unmatched to any gene: 5. Germline V gene sequence: CDR1 SNHLY, CDR2 FYNNEI. This CDR3 spans 13 amino acids. The DNA for the CDR3 is TGTGCCAGCCAGTGGGACAGGGGTTACGAGCAGTACTTC. Translation gives CASQWDRGYEQYF.

This sequence joins TRBV18 and TRBJ2-5, with TRBD2 identical over 7 bases. J lost 1 base, V lost 2 bases, and 4 bases had no gene match. The CDR3 has 15 amino acids. Per the germline V gene, CDR1 is KGHSH and CDR2 is LQKENI. CDR3 amino acids: CASSPTAGTQETQYF. For the CDR3, the DNA is TGTGCCAGCTCACCAACAGCGGGGACCCAAGAGACCCAGTACTTC.

The chain carries TRBV21-1 and TRBJ2-5; the table gives TRBD2 as D, unverified against the DNA. TRBV21-1 is a recognized pseudogene. The CDR3 is made up of 15 amino acids. The CDR3: CASSRPSTSGGAQYF. The CDR3 DNA follows: TGTGCCAGCAGCAGACCCTCGACTAGCGGGGGGGCCCAGTACTTC.

In its sample, this clone was seen a few times. This chain joins TRBV25-1 and TRBJ1-1; 10 bases line up with TRBD1. Trimming took 2 bases from V and 2 from J; bases not matched to a gene: 5. The CDR3 runs 16 residues. CDR1 is MGHDK and CDR2 is SYGVNS in the germline V gene. CDR3 DNA sequence: TGTGCCAGCAGTGAAAAGGGACAGGGGCATAACACTGAAGCTTTCTTT. Its translation is CASSEKGQGHNTEAFF. Drawing the rest from reference TRBV25-1 and TRBJ1-1, the complete variable domain is EADIYQTPRYLVIGTGKKITLECSQTMGHDKMYWYQQDPGMELHLIHYSYGVNSTEKGDLSSESTVSRIRTEHFPLTLESARPSHTSQYLCASSEKGQGHNTEAFFGQGTRLTVV.

The chain employs TRBV4-2 and TRBJ1-4; TRBD1 aligns across 8 bases. CDR3 length equals 16 residues. Germline V lookup: CDR1 LGHNA, CDR2 YNFKEQ. V lost 4 bases, J lost 0 bases, and 4 bases stayed unmatched. Here the CDR3 DNA reads TGTGCCAGCAGCCGCGGGACAGGACCAACTAATGAAAAACTGTTTTTT. Its protein is CASSRGTGPTNEKLFF.

The chain is built from TRBV9 and TRBJ2-1, with 8 bases aligning to TRBD1. The CDR3 is 15 amino acids. In germline, CDR1 is SGDLS, CDR2 YYNGEE. The J segment lost 1 base and the V segment lost 2 bases, leaving 2 bases of the junction unmatched. The CDR3 DNA follows: TGTGCCAGCAGCGTGGGGGACAGGTCCTACAATGAGCAGTTCTTC. It codes for CASSVGDRSYNEQFF.

V is TRBV5-4 and J is TRBJ2-3; 9 nucleotides align to TRBD1. V gave up 6 bases and J gave up 0 bases; unmatched junction bases: 8. From germline, CDR1 is SGHNT and CDR2 YYREEE (reference sequence). The CDR3 spans 16 residues. CDR3 loop: CASTPRDRESTDTQYF. In DNA form, the CDR3 reads TGTGCCAGCACCCCAAGGGACAGGGAAAGCACAGATACGCAGTATTTT.

The chain is built from TRBV5-1 and TRBJ2-1; no definite D call. Germline CDR1 SGHRS, CDR2 YFSETQ. The CDR3 spans 13 residues. Deletions cut 0 bases from V and 5 bases from J, with 6 bases between. The CDR3 nucleotides are TGCGCCAGCAGCTTGGTGGGAAACAATGAGCAGTTCTTC. Residues: CASSLVGNNEQFF.

The rearrangement joins TRBV7-9 to TRBJ2-7, with a tentative D call TRBD1 (5 bases). The CDR3 consists of 15 residues. Germline CDR1 reads SEHNR; CDR2 reads FQNEAQ (reference sequence). The V and J ends lost 5 bases and 0 bases respectively, with 14 bases between them. The CDR3 here is CASSQGGKSSYEQYF. The CDR3 bases are TGTGCCAGCAGCCAGGGTGGGAAGAGCTCCTACGAGCAGTACTTC.

This rearrangement joins TRBV5-6 to TRBJ1-4; TRBD1 matches 7 bases. The CDR3 runs 16 residues. Losses at the gene ends were 2 bases for V and 5 bases for J; bases not matched to a gene: 9. The germline V gene has CDR1 SGHDT and CDR2 YYEEEE. In DNA form, the CDR3 reads TGTGCCAGCAGCTTAACGGGCGGGACAGTAAATGAAAAACTGTTTTTT. Protein sequence: CASSLTGGTVNEKLFF.

The chain recombines TRBV5-1 with TRBJ2-3; 9 nucleotides line up with TRBD2. CDR1 SGHRS and CDR2 YFSETQ come from the germline V gene. CDR3 length equals 17 residues. Unmatched junction bases numbered 10, after V lost 3 bases and J lost 2 bases. This CDR3 reads CASSWLTSGEHTDTQYF. CDR3 bases: TGCGCCAGCAGCTGGTTGACTAGCGGAGAACACACAGATACGCAGTATTTT.

The rearrangement joins TRBV6-6 to TRBJ2-5, with a weak D call TRBD1 (6 bases). The CDR3 totals 14 residues. CDR1 MNHNY and CDR2 SVGAGI come from the germline V gene (reference sequence). Trimming shortened V by 6 bases and J by 5 bases, and 16 bases separated the two germline ends. For the CDR3, the DNA is TGTGCCAGCAGCCTCACAGGGTCGGTTGAGACCCAGTACTTC. Protein: CASSLTGSVETQYF.